A single sample is the source of the 29 T cell receptor beta chains below, sequenced in a study of blood T cells in healthy people across ages. Together with a sample-barcoded 5' primer, a J-beta primer mix was included in a second PCR lasting about 7 to 11 cycles. Using its own MiXCR run on the 5' RACE reads, TCRdb lists one record per CDR3 protein. Among about 1.7 million distinct CDR3 sequences listed, approximately 28% were seen once. The sequenced sample was blood. These receptors came from a woman in her twenties or thirties in good health.

The rearrangement links TRBV5-1 to TRBJ2-2; no reliable D call. Germline V gene sequence: CDR1 SGHRS, CDR2 YFSETQ. The CDR3 extends over 15 amino acids. Trimming stripped 0 bases from V and 4 bases from J, with 10 bases between. The CDR3 loop reads CASSLAIRATGELFF. The CDR3 DNA is TGCGCCAGCAGCTTGGCTATCCGAGCCACCGGGGAGCTGTTTTTT.

A word on this clonotype: An end of the junction does not agree with germline; a read error may underlie this. The V and J genes are TRBV27 and TRBJ1-1; unclear D gene. Per the germline V gene, CDR1 is MNHEY and CDR2 is SMNVEV (reference sequence). CDR3 length: 13 amino acids. The CDR3 DNA reads TGTGCCAGCAGTCCGGTCGGGAACACTGGAGCTTTCTTT. Its translation is CASSPVGNTGAFF.

Of note for this clonotype: Just one base apart from a much larger clone, this may be a read error. The gene calls are TRBV7-2 and TRBJ2-7; D unclear. This CDR3 is built from 13 residues. Germline V CDR1 and CDR2: SGHTA, FQGNSA. The V gene lost 2 bases and the J gene lost 5 bases, with 10 bases spanning the gap. The CDR3 reads CASSLLSPHEQYF. The CDR3 DNA reads TGTGCCAGCAGCTTACTGTCCCCTCACGAGCAGTACTTC.

The chain recombines TRBV3-1 with TRBJ2-4; unclear D gene. The CDR3 loop spans 12 amino acids. V lost 3 bases and J lost 5, with 5 bases in between. CDR1 and CDR2 (germline): LGHDT, YNNKEL (reference sequence). CDR3 sequence: CASSQSENIQYF. DNA of the CDR3: TGTGCCAGCAGCCAGTCCGAAAACATTCAGTACTTC.

This chain links TRBV20-1 with TRBJ2-1; a weak D match, TRBD2 (6 bases). This CDR3 comprises 15 residues. CDR1 is DFQATT, CDR2 SNEGSKA, per germline (reference sequence). Trimming shortened V by 2 bases and J by 7 bases, and 18 bases separated the two germline ends. The CDR3 DNA reads TGCAGTGCTAGACAGGCGGGAACGTTGGGAAATGAGCAGTTCTTC. It translates to CSARQAGTLGNEQFF.

The chain uses TRBV12-3 or TRBV12-4 and TRBJ2-2; 11 bases map to TRBD1. Trimming removed 5 bases from V and 3 bases from J; junction bases left unmatched: 5. This CDR3 has 16 amino acids. Written as DNA, the CDR3 is TGTGCCAGCAGTAAAGGACAGGGGGCTGACACCGGGGAGCTGTTTTTT. Translating gives CASSKGQGADTGELFF.

A few counts support this clonotype. The chain combines TRBV5-1 with TRBJ2-5; D is ambiguous. V lost 1 base to trimming and J lost 1 base, with 8 bases between them. The CDR3 length is 14 residues. Germline CDR1 and CDR2: SGHRS and YFSETQ. CDR3: CASSLSQIQETQYF. CDR3 nucleotides: TGCGCCAGCAGCTTGTCACAGATCCAAGAGACCCAGTACTTC.

The table lists this clonotype with many counts. The chain joins TRBV7-2 to TRBJ2-6, with D unresolved. The germline CDR1 and CDR2 sequences are SGHTA and FQGNSA. This CDR3 has 16 residues. V was clipped by 5 bases and J by 0 bases, with 11 bases between them. Written as DNA, the CDR3 is TGTGCCAGCAGCGCCACCCCAGCCTCTGGGGCCAACGTCCTGACTTTC. Translation: CASSATPASGANVLTF.

The chain employs TRBV9 and TRBJ1-2; the D is unclear. CDR1 SGDLS and CDR2 YYNGEE come from the germline V gene. V shed 0 bases and J shed 3 bases, with 12 bases lying between them. The CDR3 covers 15 residues. The CDR3 coding sequence is TGTGCCAGCAGCGTAGAGTCTGCCTTAGACTATGGCTACACCTTC. Its translation: CASSVESALDYGYTF.

This clonotype has only a few counts. This chain connects TRBV20-1 to TRBJ1-5, with a weak D call TRBD1 (6 bases). Trimming took 6 bases from V and 6 from J, leaving 15 bases between them. Germline loops: CDR1 DFQATT, CDR2 SNEGSKA (reference sequence). This CDR3 region has 13 residues. CDR3 sequence reads: CSADQGKGQPQHF. DNA for the CDR3: TGCAGTGCCGATCAGGGGAAGGGTCAGCCCCAGCATTTT.

This clonotype was detected a few times. This sequence joins TRBV6-5 and TRBJ2-3, with no clear D. The germline V gene encodes CDR1 MNHEY and CDR2 SVGAGI. The CDR3 is 14 residues long. With 4 bases removed from V and 4 bases from J, the gap between germline ends came to 12 bases. The CDR3 bases are TGTGCCAGCAGTTTTGGTGGGGTCGCAGATACGCAGTATTTT. This gives the protein CASSFGGVADTQYF.

This chain joins TRBV9 and TRBJ2-7; D gene uncertain. The CDR3 contains 10 residues. The germline V and J ends were trimmed by 6 bases and 10 bases, with 11 bases remaining between them. Germline CDR1 SGDLS, CDR2 YYNGEE. The CDR3 DNA is TGTGCCAGCACCCCCCAGTCTCAGTACTTC. This codes for CASTPQSQYF.

On this clonotype itself: Since a much larger clone is just one base distant, this may be a read error. The rearrangement uses TRBV29-1 and TRBJ2-5; D tentatively reads TRBD1 or TRBD2 (5 bases each). This CDR3 is 13 amino acids long. Germline assignment: CDR1 SQVTM and CDR2 ANQGSEA. In DNA, the CDR3 is TGCAGCGGACGGGGCGCTTACCAAGAGATCCAGTACTTC. This sequence encodes CSGRGAYQEIQYF.

V and J are TRBV5-1 and TRBJ2-5; 8 bases line up with TRBD1. The trim removed 4 bases at V and 1 base at J, leaving 9 bases unmatched. This CDR3 contains 16 residues. From germline, CDR1 is SGHRS and CDR2 YFSETQ. CDR3 nucleotides: TGCGCCAGCAGCCCCCTAGAGACAGGGGTCCAAGAGACCCAGTACTTC. This sequence encodes CASSPLETGVQETQYF.

The chain couples TRBV24-1 to TRBJ2-2; D gene ambiguous. The germline gives CDR1 KGHDR, CDR2 SFDVKD. V was shortened by 2 bases and J by 2 bases, with 5 bases between the two germline ends. The CDR3 extends over 14 amino acids. The CDR3 nucleotides read TGTGCCACCAGTGATTGGGCCAACACCGGGGAGCTGTTTTTT. It specifies CATSDWANTGELFF.

This clonotype came up many times. CDR3 residues: CASSLDQYEQYF. The CDR3, as DNA: TGTGCCAGCAGCTTAGACCAATACGAGCAGTACTTC. The rearrangement uses TRBV7-9 and TRBJ2-7; D is unclear. The V gene's germline CDR1 is SEHNR and CDR2 FQNEAQ (reference sequence). The CDR3 has 12 residues. The V and J ends lost 1 base and 4 bases respectively, with 5 bases between them. Filled out from reference TRBV7-9 and TRBJ2-7, the complete variable domain reads DTGVSQNPRHKITKRGQNVTFRCDPISEHNRLYWYRQTLGQGPEFLTYFQNEAQLEKSRLLSDRFSAERPKGSFSTLEIQRTEQGDSAMYLCASSLDQYEQYFGPGTRLTVT.

This clonotype was recorded a few times. This sequence joins TRBV6-6 and TRBJ2-1, with 9 positions matching TRBD1. The CDR3 length is 14 residues. The germline CDR1 and CDR2 sequences are MNHNY and SVGAGI (reference sequence). The trim removed 6 bases at V and 8 bases at J, leaving 8 bases unmatched. CDR3 loop: CASRPGQGIDEQFF. As DNA, the CDR3 is TGTGCCAGCAGACCCGGACAGGGGATTGATGAGCAGTTCTTC.

A note on this clonotype: A much larger clone lies a single base off, so this may be a read error. The chain has TRBV5-5 and TRBJ2-7; 9 nucleotides match TRBD1. Losses at the gene ends were 4 bases for V and 6 bases for J; bases not matched to a gene: 5. The germline CDR1 and CDR2 sequences are SGHKS and YYEKEE (reference sequence). The CDR3 extends over 13 amino acids. In nucleotides, the CDR3 is TGTGCCAGCAGCAGAGTGACAGGGGGCGAGCAGTACTTC. It is translated as CASSRVTGGEQYF.

The chain combines TRBV11-2 with TRBJ2-1; 8 nucleotides align to TRBD2. The DNA end is a closer match to TRBJ2-7, so the J assignment may be wrong. Germline V CDR1 and CDR2: SGHAT, FQNNGV. This CDR3 has 16 amino acids. The CDR3 region has the DNA TGTGCCAGCAGCTCCCTCCTTAGCGGGGAATACAATGAGCAGTACTTC. It is translated as CASSSLLSGEYNEQYF.

This clonotype was seen only a few times. Germline and junction disagree at one end, which may indicate a read error. The V call is TRBV20-1, the J call TRBJ2-1; 8 bases are shared with TRBD2. CDR3 length: 14 residues. The germline gives CDR1 DFQATT, CDR2 SNEGSKA (reference sequence). The CDR3 DNA is TGCAGTTCTAGAGCCGAGCGGGAGATTCATGAGCAGTTCTTC. This codes for CSSRAEREIHEQFF.

This clonotype was seen a few times. The chain links TRBV24-1 to TRBJ2-1, with TRBD1 matching 9 bases. This CDR3 region has 15 residues. Germline V CDR1 and CDR2: KGHDR, SFDVKD. The junction had 5 bases not matched to a gene; V was cut back by 3 bases and J by 6 bases. The CDR3 reads CATSDTGGSGNEQFF. The CDR3 DNA follows: TGTGCCACCAGTGATACAGGGGGCTCTGGCAATGAGCAGTTCTTC.

This clonotype was found a few times. The CDR3 here is CSARDPGGSGGGLETQYF. In DNA form, the CDR3 reads TGCAGTGCTAGAGATCCAGGGGGAAGCGGGGGGGGTTTGGAGACCCAGTACTTC. The chain couples TRBV20-1 to TRBJ2-5, with TRBD2 identical over 10 bases. Germline V CDR1 and CDR2: DFQATT, SNEGSKA (reference sequence). V trimming: 0 bases; J trimming: 5 bases; junction bases outside the gene matches: 15. CDR3 length equals 18 residues.

There are many counts of this clonotype. The chain couples TRBV7-2 to TRBJ2-1; D may be TRBD1 or TRBD2 (5 bases each). The length of the CDR3 is 17 residues. V lost 2 bases and J 8 bases, leaving 22 bases between the germline ends. Germline V gene sequence: CDR1 SGHTA, CDR2 FQGNSA. CDR3 DNA sequence: TGTGCCAGCAGCTTATGGGGAAAACGGGGCCTCAGGGATGAGCAGTTCTTC. Translating gives CASSLWGKRGLRDEQFF.

This clonotype turned up a few times. The DNA of the CDR3 is TGTGCCATCAGGGGGGACAGGGAGAACTATGGCTACACCTTC. Translating gives CAIRGDRENYGYTF. The rearrangement links TRBV10-3 to TRBJ1-2; 9 positions agree with TRBD1. Per germline, CDR1 ENHRY and CDR2 SYGVKD. The CDR3 runs 14 residues. V was clipped by 6 bases and J by 2 bases; unmatched bases: 4.

This clonotype occurred many times. This chain connects TRBV21-1 to TRBJ2-7; the D call TRBD1 from the table was never checked on the DNA. TRBV21-1 is described as a pseudogene. The CDR3 sequence is 16 residues long. CDR3 coding DNA: TGTGCCAGCAGCAAAATAGACGGGGAAGGGGCCTACGAGCAGTACTTC. Its translation is CASSKIDGEGAYEQYF.

The chain uses TRBV19 and TRBJ1-1, with TRBD1 as a possible D gene (5 bases). The germline V and J ends were trimmed by 5 bases and 4 bases, with 20 bases remaining between them. Per the germline V gene, CDR1 is LNHDA and CDR2 is SQIVND (reference sequence). The CDR3 covers 16 residues. The CDR3 DNA reads as TGTGCCAGTAGTGTGGGACCGTCCTTGGTAAGCACTGAAGCTTTCTTT. Its protein is CASSVGPSLVSTEAFF.

The rearrangement joins TRBV6-2 or TRBV6-3 to TRBJ2-5; D is possibly TRBD2 (5 bases). CDR1 is MNHEY and CDR2 is SVGEGT in the germline V gene. Deletions cut 2 bases from V and 11 bases from J, with 12 bases between. The CDR3 covers 12 residues. Written as DNA, the CDR3 is TGTGCCAGCAGTTACGGGGTGAGGGAGCAGTACTTC. Its protein is CASSYGVREQYF.

This clonotype was detected only a few times. The gene calls are TRBV11-2 and TRBJ1-6, with TRBD1 matching 9 bases. The CDR3 runs 15 residues. Germline V CDR1 and CDR2: SGHAT, FQNNGV. With V trimmed by 6 bases and J by 10 bases, 10 bases remained unmatched. The CDR3 region is CASRRPGQGKSPLHF. In DNA form, the CDR3 reads TGTGCCAGCAGACGTCCGGGACAGGGTAAATCACCCCTCCACTTT.

This chain connects TRBV19 to TRBJ2-2; D remains ambiguous. V shed 10 bases and J shed 7 bases, with 16 bases lying between them. The V gene's germline CDR1 is LNHDA and CDR2 SQIVND (reference sequence). The CDR3 is made up of 13 amino acids. CDR3 sequence reads: CATTLWGGGELFF. The DNA of the CDR3 is TGTGCCACTACCCTTTGGGGTGGCGGGGAGCTGTTTTTT. Drawing the rest from reference TRBV19 and TRBJ2-2, the complete variable domain is DGGITQSPKYLFRKEGQNVTLSCEQNLNHDAMYWYRQDPGQGLRLIYYSQIVNDFQKGDIAEGYSVSREKKESFPLTVTSAQKNPTAFYLCATTLWGGGELFFGEGSRLTVL.